This T cell receptor (beta chain) was identified in a study of blood T cell repertoires in COVID-19. Whole-study context: Acute-phase and convalescent COVID-19 samples originated in the United States, Italy and Spain. PBMCs, B-cell-depleted T cells, or T cells provided the cDNA or gDNA that made up the material.

V lost 3 bases, J lost 6 bases, and 1 base stayed unmatched. Germline V gene data show CDR1 as ENHRY and CDR2 as SYGVKD. The CDR3 totals 13 residues. In the authors' workflow: Nucleated cell counts were estimated from reference gene primer amplification. This table comes from immunoSEQ multiplex PCR, and its TCRdb copy is limited to in-frame clones, with some not included. The V and J calls and clone size were taken over from that table, and D and trimming were inferred from the DNA. The data hold about 100,000 clones, with 80% observed a single time. Sequencing was done on a sample of peripheral blood. This rearrangement joins TRBV10-3 to TRBJ2-2; TRBD1 agrees at 7 bases. This clonotype was obtained from a man aged 45 to 65 who had recovered from COVID-19. Written as DNA, the CDR3 is TGTGCCATCAGTGAAACAGGGGCCGGGGAGCTGTTTTTT. Translating gives CAISETGAGELFF.